The rows below give T cell receptor beta chains drawn from one sample of a study of OX40 agonist ivuxolimab in advanced cancers. Libraries were prepared by immunoSEQ multiplex PCR; TCRdb keeps only in-frame clonotypes and omits some of them. The sample shows some 80,000 clones, around nine tenths of them seen only once. This specimen consisted of CD4+ or CD8+ T cells sorted from blood, obtained in a trial of the OX40 agonist ivuxolimab. These receptors were collected from an adult with an advanced solid tumor such as melanoma, head and neck, liver or kidney cancer. Each CDR3 is given with its conserved first and last residue. Fields, in order: V gene, J gene, CDR3 length, CDR3 protein.

V: TRBV29-1
J: TRBJ2-5
length: 15
CDR3: CSVEDLGLAGTAQYF

V: TRBV5-1
J: TRBJ1-1
length: 15
CDR3: CASSVRLGAPTEAFF

V: TRBV19
J: TRBJ2-2
length: 16
CDR3: CASSQDAGGGTGELFF

V: TRBV4-1
J: TRBJ1-1
length: 16
CDR3: CASSQDRVNMNTEAFF

V: TRBV6-5
J: TRBJ2-2
length: 14
CDR3: CASRWTGKTGELFF

V: TRBV6-5
J: TRBJ1-4
length: 14
CDR3: CASSADRGRGKLFF

V: TRBV11-2
J: TRBJ2-1
length: 16
CDR3: CASSLGGTSGNNEQFF

V: TRBV25-1
J: TRBJ2-1
length: 15
CDR3: CASSEVTGSDNEQFF

V: TRBV18
J: TRBJ1-3
length: 16
CDR3: CASSTPGRISGNTIYF

V: TRBV7-9
J: TRBJ1-2
length: 16
CDR3: CASSIRQGLRNYGYTF

V: TRBV4-1
J: TRBJ2-1
length: 15
CDR3: CASSQGGTGGYEQFF

V: TRBV6-4
J: TRBJ2-1
length: 15
CDR3: CASSATSGRSSEQFF

V: TRBV4-1
J: TRBJ2-1
length: 19
CDR3: CASSQDPRRTSGSHNEQFF

V: TRBV5-1
J: TRBJ1-1
length: 15
CDR3: CASSPLGGWNTEAFF

V: TRBV4-1
J: TRBJ2-1
length: 16
CDR3: CASSQEGQSSYNEQFF

V: TRBV5-6
J: TRBJ2-3
length: 14
CDR3: CASSLGRVTDTQYF

V: TRBV10-3
J: TRBJ2-3
length: 15
CDR3: CAISESGLSTDTQYF

V: TRBV11-3
J: TRBJ2-3
length: 15
CDR3: CASSFQGTHTDTQYF